The 27 T cell receptor beta chains below all came from one sample that was sequenced in a study of blood T cell repertoires in COVID-19. Here immunoSEQ multiplex PCR was the method, and the copy in TCRdb shows in-frame clones only, minus some. The sample yields a few hundred thousand clones, around 91% seen once. Sequencing used PBMCs or T cells enriched from blood (not recorded which). The receptors originated from a man aged 30 to 45 who had recovered from COVID-19.

In its sample, this clone was seen once. The V gene is TRBV16, the J gene TRBJ2-2; weak D call: TRBD1 (6 bases). This CDR3 contains 14 residues. Trimming stripped 0 bases from V and 6 bases from J, with 8 bases between. CDR1 KGHSY and CDR2 FQNENV come from the germline V gene. The CDR3 loop is CASSQSGGAGELFF. CDR3 coding DNA: TGTGCCAGCAGCCAATCAGGGGGAGCCGGGGAGCTGTTTTTT.

This clone was seen a single time. The V and J genes are TRBV2 and TRBJ1-5; TRBD1 agrees at 8 bases. The CDR3 is made up of 15 amino acids. The ends lost 4 bases at V and 0 bases at J; junction bases unmatched: 2. CDR1 and CDR2 from the germline V gene are SNHLY and FYNNEI. CDR3 nucleotides: TGTGCCAGCAGTGTTCAGGGGGCTAGCAATCAGCCCCAGCATTTT. The encoded protein is CASSVQGASNQPQHF.

The rearrangement joins TRBV19 to TRBJ1-1; D is possibly TRBD1 (6 bases). V shed 5 bases and J shed 7 bases, with 14 bases lying between them. CDR3 size: 13 residues. CDR1 is LNHDA, CDR2 SQIVND, per germline (reference sequence). The CDR3 DNA reads as TGTGCCAGTAGTGAAAACGTACAGGGTGAAGCTTTCTTT. Translated, it gives CASSENVQGEAFF.

This clone was counted once. The chain uses TRBV7-2 and TRBJ2-2; possibly TRBD2 for D (7 bases). The CDR3 consists of 16 residues. V dropped 3 bases and J dropped 1 base, with 12 bases sitting between them. Germline V gives CDR1 SGHTA, CDR2 FQGNSA. The CDR3 nucleotides are TGTGCCAGCAGCTTGGGGGGGGCGCGGAACACCGGGGAGCTGTTTTTT. Translating gives CASSLGGARNTGELFF.

As DNA, the CDR3 is TGTGCCAGCACTAAAGACAGGGATGACACCGGGGAGCTGTTTTTT. It encodes CASTKDRDDTGELFF. The chain employs TRBV28 and TRBJ2-2; TRBD1 matches at 7 bases. Germline V gene data show CDR1 as MDHEN and CDR2 as SYDVKM. Trimming removed 7 bases from V and 3 bases from J; junction bases left unmatched: 8. This CDR3 region has 15 residues. Combining the CDR3 with reference TRBV28 and TRBJ2-2 gives the whole variable domain DVKVTQSSRYLVKRTGEKVFLECVQDMDHENMFWYRQDPGLGLRLIYFSYDVKMKEKGDIPEGYSVSREKKERFSLILESASTNQTSMYLCASTKDRDDTGELFFGEGSRLTVL.

CDR3 DNA sequence: TGTGCCAGCAGTGATCCTGGGACAGGGCAGGAGCCCCAGCATTTT. Its translation: CASSDPGTGQEPQHF. The chain joins TRBV2 to TRBJ1-5; 9 bases are shared with TRBD1. CDR1 is SNHLY and CDR2 is FYNNEI in the germline V gene. This CDR3 region has 15 residues. V dropped 3 bases and J dropped 8; count of bases not matched to a gene: 8.

CDR3 amino acids: CASSVGGVAGGYNEQFF. The CDR3 DNA reads as TGTGCCAGCAGCGTAGGAGGGGTAGCGGGAGGATACAATGAGCAGTTCTTC. The chain is built from TRBV9 and TRBJ2-1; 10 positions match TRBD2. The germline CDR1 and CDR2 sequences are SGDLS and YYNGEE. The junction had 7 bases not matched to a gene; V was cut back by 0 bases and J by 4 bases. The CDR3 runs 17 residues. Drawing the rest from reference TRBV9 and TRBJ2-1, the complete variable domain is DSGVTQTPKHLITATGQRVTLRCSPRSGDLSVYWYQQSLDQGLQFLIQYYNGEERAKGNILERFSAQQFPDLHSELNLSSLELGDSALYFCASSVGGVAGGYNEQFFGPGTRLTVL.

The CDR3 DNA reads as TGTGCCAGCCTGTCGACCGGACTAGTTGGAGATACGCAGTATTTT. This gives the protein CASLSTGLVGDTQYF. V and J are TRBV6-5 and TRBJ2-3; 7 positions agree with TRBD2. This CDR3 region has 15 residues. The V gene's germline CDR1 is MNHEY and CDR2 SVGAGI. V was clipped by 8 bases and J by 5 bases; unmatched bases: 13.

V usage is TRBV20-1 and J usage is TRBJ1-3; D gene ambiguous. The V end was cut by 3 bases, the J end by 2 bases, with 11 bases between. Per the germline V gene, CDR1 is DFQATT and CDR2 is SNEGSKA (reference sequence). The CDR3 covers 14 residues. The CDR3 bases are TGCAGTGCTAGTCGACCGGGAACTGGAAACACCATATATTTT. Amino acid sequence: CSASRPGTGNTIYF.

The chain links TRBV11-2 to TRBJ2-3; 9 positions agree with TRBD1. This CDR3 has 19 residues. Trimming took 1 base from V and 4 from J; bases not matched to a gene: 15. Germline-derived CDR1 and CDR2 are SGHAT and FQNNGV. CDR3 sequence (DNA): TGTGCCAGCAGCTTAGCTGACAGGGGGTTGTCGGGAGCCGCAGATACGCAGTATTTT. Its translation is CASSLADRGLSGAADTQYF.

The chain uses TRBV11-3 and TRBJ2-7; 12 bases are a match to TRBD2. CDR3 length equals 17 residues. Germline assignment: CDR1 SGHNT and CDR2 YENEEA. With 0 bases clipped from V and 5 bases from J, the junction kept 8 bases outside the gene matches. The DNA of the CDR3 is TGTGCCAGCAGCTTAGACCCGCCTAGCGGGAGGGCCGACGAGCAGTACTTC. This codes for CASSLDPPSGRADEQYF.

The chain joins TRBV24-1 to TRBJ1-1; 9 nucleotides match TRBD1. The CDR3 loop spans 12 amino acids. CDR1 is KGHDR and CDR2 is SFDVKD in the germline V gene. V shed 11 bases, J shed 7 bases, and the junction held 7 bases outside the gene matches. CDR3 sequence (DNA): TGTGCCAGCGGCGACAGGGGGGATGAAGCTTTCTTT. As protein: CASGDRGDEAFF.

Turning to this clone: The same CDR3 arises from other DNA sequences in this sample as well. V and J are TRBV9 and TRBJ2-6; D not certain. The germline V and J ends were trimmed by 0 bases and 4 bases, with 5 bases remaining between them. This CDR3 has 14 residues. In germline, CDR1 is SGDLS, CDR2 YYNGEE. CDR3 DNA sequence: TGTGCCAGCAGCGTAGTATCCGGGGCCAACGTCCTGACTTTC. Translated, it gives CASSVVSGANVLTF.

The V call is TRBV2, the J call TRBJ2-5; TRBD1 might be the D (7 bases). Trimming cost V 5 bases and J 2 bases, with 15 bases left between them. This CDR3 has 15 amino acids. Germline V gives CDR1 SNHLY, CDR2 FYNNEI. CDR3 region: CASSITTGTQETQYF. The CDR3 DNA reads as TGTGCCAGCAGTATTACGACAGGGACTCAAGAGACCCAGTACTTC.

The chain carries TRBV28 and TRBJ2-2; D unresolved. This CDR3 region has 16 residues. Germline V gene lookup returns CDR1 MDHEN and CDR2 SYDVKM. The V end was cut by 3 bases, the J end by 2 bases, with 13 bases between. Here the CDR3 DNA reads TGTGCCAGCAGTTTCGCCCCTGGGCGCAACACCGGGGAGCTGTTTTTT. Residues: CASSFAPGRNTGELFF.

V usage is TRBV5-1 and J usage is TRBJ2-2; D is unclear. Germline loops: CDR1 SGHRS, CDR2 YFSETQ. Trimming stripped 0 bases from V and 5 bases from J, with 17 bases between. The CDR3 sequence is 17 residues long. CDR3 region: CASSLERGTLRTGELFF. The CDR3 nucleotides read TGCGCCAGCAGCTTGGAAAGAGGCACTCTGAGGACCGGGGAGCTGTTTTTT.

The V call is TRBV5-5, the J call TRBJ1-4, with TRBD1 as a possible D gene (5 bases). The V end was cut by 0 bases, the J end by 6 bases, with 12 bases between. Per germline, CDR1 SGHKS and CDR2 YYEKEE (reference sequence). The CDR3 spans 15 residues. The CDR3 reads CASSLVTGGDEKLFF. The DNA for the CDR3 is TGTGCCAGCAGCTTGGTAACGGGGGGTGATGAAAAACTGTTTTTT.

The rearrangement uses TRBV6-6 and TRBJ2-5; 8 bases agree with TRBD1. CDR3 length: 16 residues. V trimming: 0 bases; J trimming: 1 base; junction bases outside the gene matches: 4. CDR1 MNHNY and CDR2 SVGAGI come from the germline V gene (reference sequence). The CDR3 reads CASSYSPGQGQETQYF. As DNA, the CDR3 is TGTGCCAGCAGTTACTCGCCCGGACAGGGCCAAGAGACCCAGTACTTC.

This clone was detected a few times. The rearrangement joins TRBV5-4 to TRBJ2-5, with TRBD2 matching 10 bases. Germline CDR1 and CDR2: SGHNT and YYREEE (reference sequence). CDR3 size: 20 residues. Trimming cost V 4 bases and J 5 bases; bases outside gene matches: 23. CDR3 protein: CASSRPGPLRGLAGAETQYF. In DNA form, the CDR3 reads TGTGCCAGCAGCAGGCCGGGGCCGCTCAGGGGGCTAGCGGGGGCGGAGACCCAGTACTTC.

The rearrangement links TRBV18 to TRBJ2-2; TRBD1 agrees at 9 bases. This CDR3 has 17 amino acids. The germline gives CDR1 KGHSH, CDR2 LQKENI. With 6 bases clipped from V and 0 bases from J, the junction kept 8 bases outside the gene matches. This CDR3 reads CASSLGTGSANTGELFF. In nucleotides, the CDR3 is TGTGCCAGCTCTCTTGGGACAGGGTCCGCGAACACCGGGGAGCTGTTTTTT. Variable domain in full (rest from reference TRBV18 and TRBJ2-2): NAGVMQNPRHLVRRRGQEARLRCSPMKGHSHVYWYRQLPEEGLKFMVYLQKENIIDESGMPKERFSAEFPKEGPSILRIQQVVRGDSAAYFCASSLGTGSANTGELFFGEGSRLTVL.

This chain uses TRBV12-3 or TRBV12-4 with TRBJ2-5; D is possibly TRBD2 (6 bases). The CDR3 loop spans 13 amino acids. The V end lost 5 bases, the J end lost 5 bases, and 12 bases lay between the germline ends. The CDR3 sequence: CASSLGGGETQYF. DNA of the CDR3: TGTGCCAGCAGTCTGGGTGGGGGGGAGACCCAGTACTTC.

The chain links TRBV28 to TRBJ1-3; D ambiguous. V lost 4 bases to trimming and J lost 4 bases, with 17 bases between them. This CDR3 contains 16 residues. Per germline, CDR1 MDHEN and CDR2 SYDVKM. The CDR3 bases are TGTGCCAGCAGTTCCGGCGGCCCCCTAAGAGGAAACACCATATATTTT. It is translated as CASSSGGPLRGNTIYF.

In this sample, this clone turned up once. For the CDR3, the DNA is TGTGCCATCACACAGGGGGCCACAGATACGCAGTATTTT. The encoded protein is CAITQGATDTQYF. This chain uses TRBV10-3 with TRBJ2-3, with 9 bases lining up with TRBD1. The CDR3 is made up of 13 amino acids. V shed 7 bases, J shed 2 bases, and the junction held 1 base outside the gene matches. Germline CDR1 ENHRY, CDR2 SYGVKD.

The rearrangement uses TRBV6-4 and TRBJ2-1, with 8 bases lining up with TRBD2. The CDR3 is 15 residues long. Germline-derived CDR1 and CDR2 are MRHNA and SNTAGT. Trimming took 4 bases from V and 8 from J; bases not matched to a gene: 10. CDR3 sequence: CASSASGTRLDEQFF. CDR3 coding DNA: TGTGCCAGCAGTGCCTCCGGGACTAGACTGGATGAGCAGTTCTTC.

J is TRBJ2-7 and V is TRBV3-1 (or the pseudogene TRBV3-2), with TRBD2 matching 8 bases. The CDR3 extends over 13 amino acids. Germline trimming cut 5 bases from V and 3 bases from J; bases unmatched to any gene: 3. CDR1 is LGHDT and CDR2 is YNNKEL in the germline V gene (reference sequence). CDR3 bases: TGTGCCAGCAGCTCTAGCGGGCGCTACGAGCAGTACTTC. Protein sequence: CASSSSGRYEQYF.

There are a few counts of this clone. V gene TRBV3-1 (or the pseudogene TRBV3-2) combines with J gene TRBJ2-7; the D is unclear. Between the trimmed V and J ends, which lost 3 bases and 2 bases, there was a span of 8 bases. Germline V gene lookup returns CDR1 LGHDT and CDR2 YNNKEL (reference sequence). This CDR3 contains 13 residues. CDR3 DNA sequence: TGTGCCAGCAGCCAGGTACGAGCCTACGAGCAGTACTTC. It is translated as CASSQVRAYEQYF.

The chain has TRBV18 and TRBJ1-1; perhaps TRBD1 as D (6 bases). CDR3 length: 15 amino acids. Between the trimmed V and J ends, which lost 3 bases and 1 base, there was a span of 12 bases. From germline, CDR1 is KGHSH and CDR2 LQKENI. CDR3 DNA: TGTGCCAGCTCACCTCAGGGGACGACGAACACTGAAGCTTTCTTT. It encodes CASSPQGTTNTEAFF.